One and the same sample provided the 14 T cell receptor beta chains below, sequenced in a study of blood T cells in healthy people across ages (dated by TCRdb to about 2015). Library prep was done by 5' RACE. Reads for this sample came from an Illumina HiSeq 2500. A second PCR of roughly 7 to 12 cycles was run with a J-beta primer mix and a sample-barcoded 5' primer. TCRdb reprocessing: public reads trimmed at Q25 with fastp, clones called with MiXCR, in-frame beta chains kept. CDR3 protein sequences are deduplicated, and each keeps its most common genes and DNA. In this sample the table shows about 780,000 distinct CDR3 sequences, about half of which occur a single time. The ten largest account for less than 20% of the sample. The specimen was blood. These receptors were collected from an older man in good health.

The chain couples TRBV23-1 to TRBJ1-2, with D possibly matching TRBD1 (6 bases). TRBV23-1 is identified as an open reading frame with a role that is uncertain. The CDR3 consists of 17 residues. Trimming shortened V by 2 bases and J by 2 bases, and 18 bases separated the two germline ends. CDR3 coding DNA: TGCGCCAGCAGTCAAGGGGTACAGGGAGGGTTCAACTATGGCTACACCTTC. The encoded protein is CASSQGVQGGFNYGYTF.

The genes are TRBV7-6 and TRBJ1-1; 12 bases agree with TRBD1. This CDR3 region has 15 residues. Looked up from germline, CDR1 is SGHVS and CDR2 is FNYEAQ. The V gene end was trimmed by 3 bases and the J gene end by 4 bases; junction bases not matched to a gene: 3. CDR3 residues: CASSLGQGASTEAFF. As DNA, the CDR3 is TGTGCCAGCAGCTTGGGACAGGGGGCAAGCACTGAAGCTTTCTTT.

The rearrangement joins TRBV12-3 or TRBV12-4 to TRBJ2-7, with D tentatively TRBD1 or TRBD2 (5 bases each). The CDR3 consists of 11 residues. The V and J ends lost 6 bases and 12 bases respectively, with 15 bases between them. CDR3 region: CASRGTVSRYF. The CDR3, as DNA: TGTGCCAGCAGAGGGACCGTTAGTCGGTACTTC.

Details on this clonotype: A read error may be the cause here, since a much bigger clone is one base away. The chain combines TRBV6-4 with TRBJ2-5, with 12 bases that match TRBD1. The CDR3 sequence is 17 residues long. CDR1 MRHNA and CDR2 SNTAGT come from the germline V gene. The trim removed 0 bases at V and 11 bases at J, leaving 13 bases unmatched. The CDR3 DNA reads as TGTGCCAGCAGTGACTCTATCAGGGACAGGGGGCACAATGAGCAGTACTTC. This translates into CASSDSIRDRGHNEQYF.

The V gene is TRBV6-2 or TRBV6-3, the J gene TRBJ2-1; TRBD2 might be the D (6 bases). V was clipped by 2 bases and J by 9 bases, with 17 bases between them. Germline lookup yields CDR1 MNHEY and CDR2 SVGEGT. CDR3 length: 15 residues. The CDR3 loop reads CASSYEAPRRGEQFF. CDR3 coding DNA: TGTGCCAGCAGTTACGAGGCTCCCCGGAGGGGTGAGCAGTTCTTC.

The rearrangement uses TRBV7-2 and TRBJ2-3; D gene uncertain. V was pared by 2 bases and J by 2 bases, with 8 bases between. The CDR3 sequence is 14 residues long. The germline gives CDR1 SGHTA, CDR2 FQGNSA. CDR3 sequence (DNA): TGTGCCAGCAGCTTAAGGGCCAACACAGATACGCAGTATTTT. The encoded protein is CASSLRANTDTQYF.

The rearrangement links TRBV27 to TRBJ2-5, with D possibly matching TRBD1 (6 bases). The closer fit of TRBJ2-7 to the DNA end suggests the J call may be wrong. This CDR3 region has 13 residues. CDR1 is MNHEY, CDR2 SMNVEV, per germline (reference sequence). CDR3: CASSQETGSEQYF. Here the CDR3 DNA reads TGTGCCAGCAGTCAAGAGACAGGTTCCGAGCAGTACTTC.

The chain links TRBV7-8 to TRBJ2-5; perhaps TRBD2 as D (6 bases). Trimming took off 5 bases at V and 5 bases at J, with 15 bases between the two ends. The CDR3 has 14 residues. Germline loops: CDR1 SGHVS, CDR2 FQNEAQ. For the CDR3, the DNA is TGTGCCAGCAGCCCCCGAGTCAGCGGGGAGACCCAGTACTTC. It encodes CASSPRVSGETQYF.

This clonotype was seen at least ten times. The rearrangement uses TRBV7-2 and TRBJ2-5; TRBD2 is a possible D gene (6 bases). Germline V CDR1 and CDR2: SGHTA, FQGNSA. V lost 1 base, J lost 2 bases, and 11 bases lay in between. CDR3 length: 15 amino acids. The CDR3 nucleotides read TGTGCCAGCAGCTTAGACCCGGGGAGGCAAGAGACCCAGTACTTC. Protein sequence: CASSLDPGRQETQYF.

This sequence joins TRBV7-3 and TRBJ2-3, with 10 bases matching TRBD2. The CDR3 covers 18 residues. V lost 5 bases, J lost 3 bases, and 14 bases stayed unmatched. The germline CDR1 and CDR2 sequences are SGHTA and FQGTGA. CDR3 protein: CASSPSRAGGPRTDTQYF. As DNA, the CDR3 is TGTGCCAGCAGCCCCTCGCGAGCGGGAGGGCCCAGGACAGATACGCAGTATTTT.

Concerning this clonotype: One end of the junction is discordant with germline, which a read error may explain. The chain couples TRBV28 to TRBJ1-1; TRBD1 aligns across 9 bases. Germline CDR1 is MDHEN and CDR2 is SYDVKM. This CDR3 has 15 residues. CDR3 protein: CANSYTGGGFELSFF. The CDR3 nucleotides are TGTGCCAACAGTTACACAGGGGGCGGGTTTGAATTATCTTTCTTT.

The rearrangement links TRBV6-2 or TRBV6-3 to TRBJ1-1; TRBD1 is a possible D gene (5 bases). The CDR3 runs 14 residues. Trimming shortened V by 4 bases and J by 1 base, and 10 bases separated the two germline ends. CDR1 is MNHEY, CDR2 SVGEGT, per germline. In DNA, the CDR3 is TGTGCCAGCAGTTCGCCTCAGGGGAACACTGAAGCTTTCTTT. This encodes CASSSPQGNTEAFF.

The V call is TRBV28, the J call TRBJ2-1; 14 bases map to TRBD2. There are 16 residues in the CDR3. V lost 1 base and J lost 8; bases outside the gene matches: 4. Per the germline V gene, CDR1 is MDHEN and CDR2 is SYDVKM. The DNA of the CDR3 is TGTGCCAGCAGTTTATCGGGACTAGCGGGAGTCTATGAGCAGTTCTTC. Translated, it gives CASSLSGLAGVYEQFF.

This clonotype occurred a few times. The chain is built from TRBV7-6 and TRBJ2-3; unclear D gene. Trimming removed 2 bases at V and 1 base at J, with 10 bases between. Germline values: CDR1 SGHVS, CDR2 FNYEAQ. CDR3 length: 15 residues. The CDR3 bases are TGTGCCAGCAGCTTAAACACCTTCCGCACAGATACGCAGTATTTT. It yields the protein CASSLNTFRTDTQYF.